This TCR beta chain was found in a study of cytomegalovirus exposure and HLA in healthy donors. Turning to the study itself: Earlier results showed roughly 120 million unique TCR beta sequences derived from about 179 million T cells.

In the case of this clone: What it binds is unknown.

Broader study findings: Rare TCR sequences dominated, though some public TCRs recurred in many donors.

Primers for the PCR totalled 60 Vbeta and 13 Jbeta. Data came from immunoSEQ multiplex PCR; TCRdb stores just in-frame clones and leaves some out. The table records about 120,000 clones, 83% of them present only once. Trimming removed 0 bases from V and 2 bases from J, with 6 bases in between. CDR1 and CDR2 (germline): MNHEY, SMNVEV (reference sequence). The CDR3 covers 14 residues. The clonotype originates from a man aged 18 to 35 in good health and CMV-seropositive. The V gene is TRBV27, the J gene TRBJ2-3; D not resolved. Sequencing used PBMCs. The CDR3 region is CASSLSGPTDTQYF. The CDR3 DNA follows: TGTGCCAGCAGTTTATCGGGCCCCACAGATACGCAGTATTTT.